The table lists the clone carrying this T cell receptor beta chain with a few counts. As yet, its antigen is unknown. J lost 3 bases, V lost 5 bases, and 4 bases had no gene match. The CDR3 is 13 residues long. TCRdb re-derived calls from the 5' RACE reads in MiXCR, one entry per CDR3 protein. This sample yields roughly 320,000 distinct CDR3 sequences, of which around 28% are seen a single time; roughly 14% belongs to the top ten. These data are taken from a study of T-cell memory formation after mild COVID-19. Findings and caveats of the study: The second-wave clones peaking on day 37 were not confirmed as SARS-CoV-2-specific.

The receptor's source is an adult woman who had mild COVID-19 (a few samples of this study predate the infection). Cell type and time point are not known. Sequenced material: PBMCs or a T cell subset sorted from them (not recorded which). The chain uses TRBV12-3 or TRBV12-4 and TRBJ2-7, with 7 bases identical to TRBD1. CDR3 amino acids: CASSTRGFYEQYF. The CDR3 region has the DNA TGTGCCAGCAGTACCAGGGGGTTCTACGAGCAGTACTTC.